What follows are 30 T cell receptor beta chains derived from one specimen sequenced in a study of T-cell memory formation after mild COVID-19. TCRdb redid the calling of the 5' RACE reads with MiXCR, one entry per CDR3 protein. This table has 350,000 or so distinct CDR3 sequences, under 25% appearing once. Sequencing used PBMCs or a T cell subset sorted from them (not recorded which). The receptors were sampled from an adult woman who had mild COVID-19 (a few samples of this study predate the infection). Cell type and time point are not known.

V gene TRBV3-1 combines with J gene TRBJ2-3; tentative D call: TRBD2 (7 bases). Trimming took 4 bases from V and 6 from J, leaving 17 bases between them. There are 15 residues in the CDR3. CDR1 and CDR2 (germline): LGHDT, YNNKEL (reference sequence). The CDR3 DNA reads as TGTGCCAGCAGCCTTTATTGGGGGGGCCTGGATACGCAGTATTTT. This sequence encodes CASSLYWGGLDTQYF.

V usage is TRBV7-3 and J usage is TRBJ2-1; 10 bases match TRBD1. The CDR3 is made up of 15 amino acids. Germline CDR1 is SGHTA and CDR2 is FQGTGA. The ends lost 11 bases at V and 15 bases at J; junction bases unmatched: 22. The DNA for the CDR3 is TGTGCCCTCAGCAAGACAGGGGGCTCAGCGGGAGTGGTGTTCTTC. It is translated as CALSKTGGSAGVVFF.

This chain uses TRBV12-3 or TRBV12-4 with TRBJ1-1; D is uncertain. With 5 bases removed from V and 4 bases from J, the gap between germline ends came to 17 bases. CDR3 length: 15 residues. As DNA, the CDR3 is TGTGCCAGCAGTCCCGGACGCGGGCGACCCACTGAAGCTTTCTTT. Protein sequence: CASSPGRGRPTEAFF.

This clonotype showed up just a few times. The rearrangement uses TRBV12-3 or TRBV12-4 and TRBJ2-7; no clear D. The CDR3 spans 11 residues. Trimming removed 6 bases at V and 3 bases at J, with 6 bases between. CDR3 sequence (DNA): TGTGCCAGCAGGCACAGCTACGAGCAGTACTTC. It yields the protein CASRHSYEQYF.

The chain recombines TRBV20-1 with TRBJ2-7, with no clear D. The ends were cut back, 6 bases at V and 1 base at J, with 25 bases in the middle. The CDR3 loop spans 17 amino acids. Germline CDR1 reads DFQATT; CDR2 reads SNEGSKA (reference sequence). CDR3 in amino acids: CSAVGNRNGPRSYEQYF. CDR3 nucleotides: TGCAGTGCCGTGGGTAACAGAAACGGACCACGGTCCTACGAGCAGTACTTC.

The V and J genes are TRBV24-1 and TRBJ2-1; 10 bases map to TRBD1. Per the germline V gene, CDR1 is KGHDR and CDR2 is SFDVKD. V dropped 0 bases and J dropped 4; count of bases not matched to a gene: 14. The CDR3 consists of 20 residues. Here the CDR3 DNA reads TGTGCCACCAGTGATTTGAAGGGACAGGGGACACAAGATACATACAATGAGCAGTTCTTC. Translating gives CATSDLKGQGTQDTYNEQFF.

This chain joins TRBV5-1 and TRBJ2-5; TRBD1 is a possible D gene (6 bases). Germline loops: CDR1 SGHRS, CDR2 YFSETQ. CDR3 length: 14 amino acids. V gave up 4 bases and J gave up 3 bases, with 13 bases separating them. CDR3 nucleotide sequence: TGCGCCAGCAGCAGAGAAGGACAGAAAGAGACCCAGTACTTC. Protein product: CASSREGQKETQYF.

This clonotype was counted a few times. This CDR3 reads CATSDFSRLSTDTQYF. CDR3 bases: TGTGCCACCAGTGATTTCAGTCGACTAAGCACAGATACGCAGTATTTT. This rearrangement joins TRBV24-1 to TRBJ2-3, with a tentative D call TRBD2 (5 bases). Germline lookup yields CDR1 KGHDR and CDR2 SFDVKD. There are 16 residues in the CDR3. Trimming pared 1 base from V and 0 bases from J, leaving 10 bases between.

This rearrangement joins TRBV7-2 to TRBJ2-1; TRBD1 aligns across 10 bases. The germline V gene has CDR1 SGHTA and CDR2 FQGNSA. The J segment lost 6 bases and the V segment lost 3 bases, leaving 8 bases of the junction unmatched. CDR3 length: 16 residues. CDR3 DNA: TGTGCCAGCAGCTTTTATGGGACAGGGGTCGGCAATGAGCAGTTCTTC. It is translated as CASSFYGTGVGNEQFF.

The CDR3, as DNA: TGTGCCAGCAGTTTCGGCAGGGCTAGCGGGAGCTTCTACGAGCAGTACTTC. Encoded protein: CASSFGRASGSFYEQYF. V usage is TRBV12-3 or TRBV12-4 and J usage is TRBJ2-7, with 10 positions matching TRBD2. The CDR3 has 17 residues. The junction had 11 bases not matched to a gene; V was cut back by 3 bases and J by 3 bases.

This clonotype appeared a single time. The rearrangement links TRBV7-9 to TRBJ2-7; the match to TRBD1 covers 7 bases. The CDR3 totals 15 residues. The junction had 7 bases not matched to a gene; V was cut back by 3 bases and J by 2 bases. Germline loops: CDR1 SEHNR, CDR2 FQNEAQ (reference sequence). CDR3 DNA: TGTGCCAGCAGCTTTGACAGGGTGCCTCCCTACGAGCAGTACTTC. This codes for CASSFDRVPPYEQYF.

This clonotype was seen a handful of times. The CDR3 loop reads CASSQRTSGRGAAEQYF. Written as DNA, the CDR3 is TGTGCCAGCAGTCAAAGGACTAGCGGGAGGGGGGCCGCCGAGCAGTACTTC. The rearrangement links TRBV12-3 or TRBV12-4 to TRBJ2-7; 15 nucleotides align to TRBD2. The CDR3 extends over 17 amino acids. V lost 5 bases, J lost 6 bases, and 11 bases stayed unmatched.

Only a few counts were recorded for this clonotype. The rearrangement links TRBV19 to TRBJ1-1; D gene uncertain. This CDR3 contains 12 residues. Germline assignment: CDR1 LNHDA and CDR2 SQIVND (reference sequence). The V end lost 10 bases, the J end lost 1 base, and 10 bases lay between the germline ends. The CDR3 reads CATHHWNTEAFF. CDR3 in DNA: TGTGCCACTCACCATTGGAACACTGAAGCTTTCTTT.

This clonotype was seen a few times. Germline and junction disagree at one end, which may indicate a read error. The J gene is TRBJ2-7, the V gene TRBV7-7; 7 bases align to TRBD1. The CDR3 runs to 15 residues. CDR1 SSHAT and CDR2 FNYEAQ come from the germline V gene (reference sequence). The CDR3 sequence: CASSTRDSSSYEQYF. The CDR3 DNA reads TGTGCTAGCAGCACCAGGGACAGTAGCTCCTACGAGCAGTACTTC.

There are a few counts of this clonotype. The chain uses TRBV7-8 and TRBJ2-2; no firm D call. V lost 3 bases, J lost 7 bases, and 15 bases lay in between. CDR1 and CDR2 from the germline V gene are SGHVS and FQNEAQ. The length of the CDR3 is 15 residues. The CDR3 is CASSFRAAQSGELFF. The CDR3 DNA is TGTGCCAGCAGCTTTCGCGCGGCACAGAGCGGGGAGCTGTTTTTT.

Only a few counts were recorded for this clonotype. The CDR3 region has the DNA TGTGCCAGCAGCCAAGTAGGCGGGATAAACACCGGGGAGCTGTTTTTT. Encoded protein: CASSQVGGINTGELFF. The genes are TRBV14 and TRBJ2-2; possible D gene TRBD2, 6 bases. The CDR3 extends over 16 amino acids. Germline V gene data show CDR1 as SGHDN and CDR2 as FVKESK. V lost 1 base and J 2 bases, leaving 11 bases between the germline ends. Variable domain in full (rest from reference TRBV14 and TRBJ2-2): EAGVTQFPSHSVIEKGQTVTLRCDPISGHDNLYWYRRVMGKEIKFLLHFVKESKQDESGMPNNRFLAERTGGTYSTLKVQPAELEDSGVYFCASSQVGGINTGELFFGEGSRLTVL.

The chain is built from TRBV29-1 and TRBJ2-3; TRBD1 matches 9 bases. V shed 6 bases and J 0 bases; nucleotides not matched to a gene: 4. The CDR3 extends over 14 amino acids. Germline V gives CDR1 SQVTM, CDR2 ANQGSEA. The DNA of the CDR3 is TGCAGCGTGGGACAGGGAACTAGCACAGATACGCAGTATTTT. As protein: CSVGQGTSTDTQYF.

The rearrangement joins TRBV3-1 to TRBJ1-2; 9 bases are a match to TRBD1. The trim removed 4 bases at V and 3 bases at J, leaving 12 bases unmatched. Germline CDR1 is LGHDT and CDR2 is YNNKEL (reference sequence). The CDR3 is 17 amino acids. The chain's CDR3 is CASSPGTGRRLDYGYTF. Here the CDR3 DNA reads TGTGCCAGCAGCCCTGGGACAGGGCGAAGGCTAGACTATGGCTACACCTTC.

CDR3 nucleotide sequence: TGTGCCAGCAGTCCCCCGTTTAGGGCTGGGAGAGTCCTCCACTTT. Protein sequence: CASSPPFRAGRVLHF. The chain has TRBV12-3 or TRBV12-4 and TRBJ1-6; D is unresolved. The V end was cut by 5 bases, the J end by 15 bases, with 23 bases between. The CDR3 contains 15 residues.

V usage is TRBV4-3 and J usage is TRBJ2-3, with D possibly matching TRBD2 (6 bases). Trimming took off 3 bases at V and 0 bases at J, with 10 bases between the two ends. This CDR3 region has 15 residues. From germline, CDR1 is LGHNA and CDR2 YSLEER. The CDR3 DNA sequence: TGCGCCAGCAGCCATGGTACTAGCAGCACAGATACGCAGTATTTT. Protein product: CASSHGTSSTDTQYF.

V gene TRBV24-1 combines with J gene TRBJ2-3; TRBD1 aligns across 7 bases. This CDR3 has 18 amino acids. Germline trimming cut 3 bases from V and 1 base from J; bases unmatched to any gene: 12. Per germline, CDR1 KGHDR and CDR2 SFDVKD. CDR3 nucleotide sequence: TGTGCCACCAGTGATACGCACGCGAGGACAGGTCGCACAGATACGCAGTATTTT. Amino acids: CATSDTHARTGRTDTQYF.

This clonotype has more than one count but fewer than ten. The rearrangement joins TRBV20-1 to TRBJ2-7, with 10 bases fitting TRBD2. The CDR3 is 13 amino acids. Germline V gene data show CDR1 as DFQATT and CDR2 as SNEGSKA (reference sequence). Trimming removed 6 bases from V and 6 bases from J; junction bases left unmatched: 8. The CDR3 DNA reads TGCAGTGCCCGTAAGGGACTAGCGAGCGAGCAGTACTTC. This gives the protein CSARKGLASEQYF.

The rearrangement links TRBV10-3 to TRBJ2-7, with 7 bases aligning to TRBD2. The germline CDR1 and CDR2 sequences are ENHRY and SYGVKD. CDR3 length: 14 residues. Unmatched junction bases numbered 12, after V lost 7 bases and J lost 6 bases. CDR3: CAITPGGRASEQYF. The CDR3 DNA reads TGTGCCATCACGCCGGGAGGCAGGGCGTCCGAGCAGTACTTC.

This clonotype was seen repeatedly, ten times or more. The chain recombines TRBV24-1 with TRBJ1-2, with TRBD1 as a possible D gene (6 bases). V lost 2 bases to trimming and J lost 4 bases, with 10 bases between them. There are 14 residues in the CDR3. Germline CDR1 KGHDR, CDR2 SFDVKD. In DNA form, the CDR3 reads TGTGCCACCAGTGATTCCAGGGGAATCTATGGCTACACCTTC. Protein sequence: CATSDSRGIYGYTF.

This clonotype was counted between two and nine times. The CDR3 DNA sequence: TGTGCCAGCAGTTTTCGGGGAATGAAGGGCTACACCTTC. Protein product: CASSFRGMKGYTF. V and J are TRBV12-3 or TRBV12-4 and TRBJ1-2; D ambiguous. Trimming took off 3 bases at V and 8 bases at J, with 13 bases between the two ends. This CDR3 has 13 amino acids.

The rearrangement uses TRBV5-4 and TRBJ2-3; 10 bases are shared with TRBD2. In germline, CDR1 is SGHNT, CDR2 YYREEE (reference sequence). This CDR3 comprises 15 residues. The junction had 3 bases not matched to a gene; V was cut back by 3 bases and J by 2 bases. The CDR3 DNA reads TGTGCCAGCAGCTCGGGACTAGCGAACACAGATACGCAGTATTTT. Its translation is CASSSGLANTDTQYF. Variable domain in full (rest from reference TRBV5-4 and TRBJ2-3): ETGVTQSPTHLIKTRGQQVTLRCSSQSGHNTVSWYQQALGQGPQFIFQYYREEENGRGNFPPRFSGLQFPNYSSELNVNALELDDSALYLCASSSGLANTDTQYFGPGTRLTVL.

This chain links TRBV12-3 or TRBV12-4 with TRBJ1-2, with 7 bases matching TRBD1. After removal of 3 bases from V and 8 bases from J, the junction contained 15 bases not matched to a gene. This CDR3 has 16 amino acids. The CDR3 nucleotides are TGTGCCAGCAGTTTGACAGGGTCTTTGACACCTGTGGGCTACACCTTC. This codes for CASSLTGSLTPVGYTF.

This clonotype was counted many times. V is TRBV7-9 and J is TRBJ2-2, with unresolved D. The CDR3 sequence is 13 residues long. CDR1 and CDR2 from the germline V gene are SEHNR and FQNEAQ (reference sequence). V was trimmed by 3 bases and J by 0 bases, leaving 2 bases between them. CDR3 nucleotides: TGTGCCAGCAGCTTCACGAACACCGGGGAGCTGTTTTTT. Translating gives CASSFTNTGELFF.

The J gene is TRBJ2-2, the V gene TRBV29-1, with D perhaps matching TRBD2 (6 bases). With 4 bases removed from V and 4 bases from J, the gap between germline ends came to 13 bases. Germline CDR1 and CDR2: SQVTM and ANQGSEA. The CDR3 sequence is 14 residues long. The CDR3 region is CSVVEGSATGELFF. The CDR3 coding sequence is TGCAGCGTTGTGGAGGGTTCAGCCACCGGGGAGCTGTTTTTT.

CDR3 amino acids: CASRRRKAGNQPQHF. CDR3 DNA sequence: TGTGCCAGCAGAAGGAGGAAGGCGGGCAATCAGCCCCAGCATTTT. This chain links TRBV14 with TRBJ1-5; D is ambiguous. The CDR3 extends over 15 amino acids. Germline V gene data show CDR1 as SGHDN and CDR2 as FVKESK. V lost 6 bases and J 2 bases, leaving 14 bases between the germline ends.